This TCR beta chain was sequenced during a study of radiotherapy plus CTLA-4 blockade in lung cancer. Produced via immunoSEQ multiplex PCR; TCRdb's table is partial and in-frame only. Here the sample spans about 49,000 clones, 80% to 90% being singletons. The CDR3 is made up of 14 amino acids. Trimming shortened V by 4 bases and J by 0 bases, and 9 bases separated the two germline ends. Germline assignment: CDR1 SGHRS and CDR2 YFSETQ. The sequences come from peripheral blood, collected from a patient treated with radiotherapy plus ipilimumab. The clonotype originates from a human donor with non-small cell lung cancer whose response to radiotherapy plus ipilimumab could not be evaluated. The chain combines TRBV5-1 with TRBJ2-3; possibly TRBD2 for D (5 bases). CDR3 region: CASSRGVSTDTQYF. The CDR3 region has the DNA TGCGCCAGCAGCCGGGGAGTAAGCACAGATACGCAGTATTTT.